Following are 20 T cell receptor beta chains from one sample sequenced in a study of T cell repertoires in cytomegalovirus infection. TCRdb reanalysed the reads using MiXCR and keeps one entry per CDR3 protein. The sample includes roughly 230,000 distinct CDR3 sequences, roughly an eighth seen only once; the top ten take under 2%. The sample was PBMCs. These receptors were collected from a human donor in good health (CMV status not recorded). Some clones in this sample may be carry-over from other donors' samples.

This clonotype has a handful of counts. The chain uses TRBV20-1 and TRBJ1-2; D remains ambiguous. V was shortened by 0 bases and J by 5 bases, with 10 bases between the two germline ends. Germline CDR1 is DFQATT and CDR2 is SNEGSKA (reference sequence). This CDR3 region has 13 residues. CDR3 protein: CSARERPLYGYTF. CDR3 sequence (DNA): TGCAGTGCTAGAGAACGGCCCCTTTATGGCTACACCTTC.

This clonotype came up many times. J is TRBJ2-7 and V is TRBV6-1; the D is unclear. The V end was cut by 3 bases, the J end by 12 bases, with 12 bases between. CDR1 and CDR2 (germline): MNHNS, SASEGT. The CDR3 contains 11 residues. CDR3 amino acids: CASSDIFPVYF. CDR3 sequence (DNA): TGTGCCAGCAGTGATATCTTTCCGGTGTACTTC.

The sample holds many counts of this clonotype. V usage is TRBV28 and J usage is TRBJ2-7; D is possibly TRBD1 (7 bases). V was trimmed by 7 bases and J by 5 bases, leaving 18 bases between them. The germline CDR1 and CDR2 sequences are MDHEN and SYDVKM. The CDR3 runs 14 residues. The CDR3 is CASMQGGMVNEQYF. CDR3 bases: TGTGCCAGCATGCAGGGGGGAATGGTGAACGAGCAGTACTTC.

This clonotype came up a few times. V and J are TRBV7-9 and TRBJ2-1; D not resolved. V dropped 0 bases and J dropped 0 bases, with 9 bases sitting between them. Germline V gives CDR1 SEHNR, CDR2 FQNEAQ (reference sequence). The length of the CDR3 is 16 residues. The CDR3 reads CASSLAASASYNEQFF. In DNA, the CDR3 is TGTGCCAGCAGCTTAGCGGCCAGCGCCTCCTACAATGAGCAGTTCTTC.

This clonotype has a handful of counts. The rearrangement links TRBV28 to TRBJ2-7, with 9 bases fitting TRBD1. This CDR3 has 14 amino acids. Germline CDR1 reads MDHEN; CDR2 reads SYDVKM. J gave up 2 bases and V 3 bases, and 2 bases lay outside the gene matches. Here the CDR3 DNA reads TGTGCCAGCAGTTTCCGGACAGGGGCCTACGAGCAGTACTTC. Protein product: CASSFRTGAYEQYF.

This clonotype was counted at least ten times. V gene TRBV7-3 combines with J gene TRBJ2-1; 10 bases map to TRBD2. Per the germline V gene, CDR1 is SGHTA and CDR2 is FQGTGA. The CDR3 totals 15 residues. V shed 4 bases and J 3 bases; nucleotides not matched to a gene: 3. The CDR3 sequence is CASSSGTSDYNEQFF. In DNA form, the CDR3 reads TGTGCCAGCAGCTCAGGGACTAGCGACTACAATGAGCAGTTCTTC.

This chain uses TRBV20-1 with TRBJ1-1; D possibly corresponds to TRBD1 (6 bases). Looked up from germline, CDR1 is DFQATT and CDR2 is SNEGSKA (reference sequence). Trimming left V 7 bases short and J 1 base short, with 22 bases between. This CDR3 region has 16 residues. CDR3 sequence: CSVLQQGRQWNTEAFF. In nucleotides, the CDR3 is TGCAGTGTTCTACAACAGGGTAGGCAATGGAACACTGAAGCTTTCTTT.

With regard to this clonotype: Being one base from a much bigger clone, this may be a read error. Written as DNA, the CDR3 is TGCAGCGTTGTAAACAGAGCCACTGAAGCTTTCTTT. Its translation: CSVVNRATEAFF. The chain is built from TRBV29-1 and TRBJ1-1; D unresolved. The CDR3 contains 12 residues. The ends were cut back, 4 bases at V and 4 bases at J, with 10 bases in the middle. In germline, CDR1 is SQVTM, CDR2 ANQGSEA.

The table lists this clonotype with many counts. V usage is TRBV7-8 and J usage is TRBJ2-7; no clear D gene. Germline CDR1 is SGHVS and CDR2 is FQNEAQ. The V end was cut by 1 base, the J end by 2 bases, with 6 bases between. The CDR3 is made up of 13 amino acids. CDR3 nucleotide sequence: TGTGCCAGCAGCTTAGGTCGAACCTACGAGCAGTACTTC. This gives the protein CASSLGRTYEQYF.

This clonotype was seen ten or more times. The rearrangement uses TRBV7-3 and TRBJ2-7; 8 bases fit TRBD1. Per the germline V gene, CDR1 is SGHTA and CDR2 is FQGTGA. V gave up 5 bases and J gave up 2 bases; unmatched junction bases: 5. CDR3 length equals 14 residues. The CDR3 reads CASSPTGQAYEQYF. The CDR3 DNA sequence: TGTGCCAGCAGCCCAACGGGACAGGCCTACGAGCAGTACTTC.

The CDR3 loop is CASSATGRFGYGYTF. For the CDR3, the DNA is TGTGCCAGCAGTGCAACAGGGAGATTCGGCTATGGCTACACCTTC. The rearrangement links TRBV28 to TRBJ1-2; TRBD1 might be the D (6 bases). The CDR3 has 15 residues. The V end was cut by 5 bases, the J end by 4 bases, with 17 bases between. Germline loops: CDR1 MDHEN, CDR2 SYDVKM.

J is TRBJ2-3 and V is TRBV5-1; 10 bases agree with TRBD2. This CDR3 comprises 16 residues. The germline CDR1 and CDR2 sequences are SGHRS and YFSETQ. V shed 4 bases, J shed 6 bases, and the junction held 11 bases outside the gene matches. CDR3 region: CASSPGTSVQTDTQYF. The CDR3 region has the DNA TGCGCCAGCAGCCCCGGGACTAGCGTTCAGACGGATACGCAGTATTTT.

This clonotype appeared many times. The rearrangement joins TRBV20-1 to TRBJ1-5; D is unclear. V shed 3 bases and J shed 3 bases, with 9 bases lying between them. Germline values: CDR1 DFQATT, CDR2 SNEGSKA (reference sequence). The CDR3 runs 13 residues. The CDR3 is CSASPGLNQPQHF. As DNA, the CDR3 is TGCAGTGCTAGTCCCGGGCTCAATCAGCCCCAGCATTTT.

This clonotype was recorded many times. DNA of the CDR3: TGTGCCAGCAGTTTAGAGTCAGGTAGCACAGATACGCAGTATTTT. Translating it yields CASSLESGSTDTQYF. The rearrangement joins TRBV28 to TRBJ2-3; no definite D call. The length of the CDR3 is 15 residues. CDR1 and CDR2 from the germline V gene are MDHEN and SYDVKM. Trimming shortened V by 2 bases and J by 0 bases, and 9 bases separated the two germline ends. The variable domain in full, completed from reference TRBV28 and TRBJ2-3, reads DVKVTQSSRYLVKRTGEKVFLECVQDMDHENMFWYRQDPGLGLRLIYFSYDVKMKEKGDIPEGYSVSREKKERFSLILESASTNQTSMYLCASSLESGSTDTQYFGPGTRLTVL.

Ten or more counts support this clonotype. The chain uses TRBV29-1 and TRBJ2-5; 9 positions match TRBD1. The V segment lost 3 bases and the J segment 4 bases; nucleotides outside the gene matches: 6. Looked up from germline, CDR1 is SQVTM and CDR2 is ANQGSEA. The CDR3 is 14 residues long. The CDR3 sequence: CSVDLGQGIETQYF. The CDR3 DNA reads TGCAGCGTTGACCTCGGACAGGGGATAGAGACCCAGTACTTC. The full variable domain, its missing parts supplied by reference TRBV29-1 and TRBJ2-5, is SAVISQKPSRDICQRGTSLTIQCQVDSQVTMMFWYRQQPGQSLTLIATANQGSEATYESGFVIDKFPISRPNLTFSTLTVSNMSPEDSSIYLCSVDLGQGIETQYFGPGTRLLVL.

This clonotype was recorded many times. The chain uses TRBV6-1 and TRBJ1-1; weak D call: TRBD1 (5 bases). V was shortened by 4 bases and J by 8 bases, with 8 bases between the two germline ends. The CDR3 contains 11 residues. The germline V gene has CDR1 MNHNS and CDR2 SASEGT. Here the CDR3 reads CASSGQKEAFF. Here the CDR3 DNA reads TGTGCCAGCAGTGGACAGAAAGAAGCTTTCTTT.

The rearrangement links TRBV4-1 to TRBJ2-1; 12 bases fit TRBD1. V lost 6 bases and J lost 8; bases outside the gene matches: 8. Germline CDR1 MGHRA, CDR2 YSYEKL. This CDR3 has 15 residues. The CDR3 sequence: CASSRDRGLLDEQFF. CDR3 coding DNA: TGCGCCAGCAGTCGGGACAGGGGGCTGTTGGATGAGCAGTTCTTC.

This clonotype was counted many times. V is TRBV12-3 or TRBV12-4 and J is TRBJ1-2; 9 bases agree with TRBD1. V gave up 3 bases and J gave up 1 base; unmatched junction bases: 3. The CDR3 sequence is 15 residues long. The CDR3 sequence is CASSFGQGNNYGYTF. Here the CDR3 DNA reads TGTGCCAGCAGTTTCGGACAGGGGAATAACTATGGCTACACCTTC.

This clonotype has a count of ten or more. This rearrangement joins TRBV6-1 to TRBJ2-5; 7 nucleotides line up with TRBD2. V lost 7 bases and J lost 2; bases outside the gene matches: 13. Germline V lookup: CDR1 MNHNS, CDR2 SASEGT. CDR3 length: 16 residues. CDR3 nucleotide sequence: TGTGCCAGCAAAAAGACGCTAGCGGAGATTCAAGAGACCCAGTACTTC. Amino acids: CASKKTLAEIQETQYF.

The chain is built from TRBV7-9 and TRBJ2-2, with TRBD2 identical over 7 bases. This CDR3 has 15 amino acids. CDR1 is SEHNR, CDR2 FQNEAQ, per germline (reference sequence). V lost 6 bases and J lost 4; bases outside the gene matches: 8. The CDR3 sequence is CASRVRGVLTGELFF. For the CDR3, the DNA is TGTGCCAGCAGAGTACGGGGGGTACTCACCGGGGAGCTGTTTTTT.